The 11 T cell receptor beta chains below come from one sample, sequenced in a study of spatial heterogeneity in lung cancer. TCRdb itself ran the 5' RACE reads through MiXCR, one entry per CDR3 protein. This sample has 25,000 or so distinct CDR3 sequences; 8.4% occur once, and the top ten carry roughly 35%. The time point denotes: sample taken at primary tumor resection. Whole RNA, which was extracted from tumor, nontumor lung tissue or frozen PBMC, was sequenced without any cell sorting. The sequences come from PBMCs, collected at surgery. Receptors originate from a female donor with early-stage non-small cell lung cancer.

At least ten counts were recorded for this clonotype. The chain joins TRBV7-8 to TRBJ2-5; 10 nucleotides agree with TRBD2. This CDR3 spans 15 amino acids. The trim removed 4 bases at V and 5 bases at J, leaving 7 bases unmatched. CDR1 and CDR2 from the germline V gene are SGHVS and FQNEAQ. The CDR3 coding sequence is TGTGCCAGCAGCTCCCTACTAGCGGGAACGGAGACCCAGTACTTC. Amino acids: CASSSLLAGTETQYF.

In this sample, this clonotype turned up many times. The V call is TRBV30, the J call TRBJ2-3; tentatively, D is TRBD1 (6 bases). CDR3 size: 14 residues. Trimming left V 1 base short and J 4 bases short, with 12 bases between. Germline V lookup: CDR1 GTSNPN, CDR2 SVGIG (reference sequence). CDR3 amino acids: CAWSDGTGPDTQYF. As DNA, the CDR3 is TGTGCCTGGAGTGACGGAACAGGGCCAGATACGCAGTATTTT.

There are many counts of this clonotype. The chain uses TRBV7-2 and TRBJ2-5, with a tentative D call TRBD2 (5 bases). CDR1 and CDR2 (germline): SGHTA, FQGNSA. This CDR3 region has 16 residues. V was shortened by 5 bases and J by 2 bases, with 18 bases between the two germline ends. The CDR3 bases are TGTGCCAGCAGCCCCTCGAGGGTCGGCAGGCAAGAGACCCAGTACTTC. Protein product: CASSPSRVGRQETQYF.

J is TRBJ1-3 and V is TRBV6-5; D remains unclear. The germline V gene has CDR1 MNHEY and CDR2 SVGAGI. Trimming removed 5 bases from V and 3 bases from J, with 8 bases in between. This CDR3 spans 13 amino acids. The chain's CDR3 is CASSRLSGNTIYF. In DNA, the CDR3 is TGTGCCAGCAGTCGCTTAAGTGGAAACACCATATATTTT.

This clonotype showed up many times. The genes are TRBV12-3 or TRBV12-4 and TRBJ2-1; either TRBD1 or TRBD2 may fit D (5 bases each). CDR3 length equals 16 residues. V shed 1 base and J shed 2 bases, with 12 bases lying between them. CDR3 sequence: CASSLGSGGTYNEQFF. The CDR3 DNA sequence: TGTGCCAGCAGTTTAGGCAGTGGGGGAACCTACAATGAGCAGTTCTTC.

In this sample, this clonotype turned up many times. The genes are TRBV7-7 and TRBJ1-1; D uncertain. V was pared by 3 bases and J by 3 bases, with 8 bases between. This CDR3 is 13 amino acids long. In germline, CDR1 is SSHAT, CDR2 FNYEAQ (reference sequence). The CDR3 DNA follows: TGTGCCAGCAGCTTTACAGAGGACACTGAAGCTTTCTTT. This codes for CASSFTEDTEAFF.

In its sample, this clonotype was seen many times. The J gene is TRBJ2-7, the V gene TRBV25-1, with D maybe TRBD1 (5 bases). This CDR3 spans 12 amino acids. Germline assignment: CDR1 MGHDK and CDR2 SYGVNS. The V end was cut by 8 bases, the J end by 7 bases, with 15 bases between. CDR3 region: CASSGYYGEQYF. For the CDR3, the DNA is TGTGCCAGCTCAGGGTATTATGGGGAGCAGTACTTC.

This clonotype was picked up many times. The genes are TRBV4-2 and TRBJ2-7, with TRBD1 matching 7 bases. Unmatched junction bases numbered 9, after V lost 1 base and J lost 3 bases. Germline V gene lookup returns CDR1 LGHNA and CDR2 YNFKEQ. This CDR3 spans 16 amino acids. The CDR3 coding sequence is TGTGCCAGCAGCCAAGCCGGGACAGTCAATAACTACGAGCAGTACTTC. As protein: CASSQAGTVNNYEQYF.

V is TRBV7-9 and J is TRBJ2-1, with a weak D call TRBD2 (6 bases). CDR3 length: 12 amino acids. The V end lost 1 base, the J end lost 13 bases, and 11 bases lay between the germline ends. Germline values: CDR1 SEHNR, CDR2 FQNEAQ (reference sequence). Here the CDR3 reads CASSLGLVSQFF. DNA for the CDR3: TGTGCCAGCAGCTTAGGACTAGTCTCTCAGTTCTTC.

This clonotype was counted ten times or more. The genes are TRBV7-8 and TRBJ2-7, with 9 nucleotides matching TRBD2. This CDR3 is 16 amino acids long. Losses at the gene ends were 4 bases for V and 3 bases for J; bases not matched to a gene: 10. Germline CDR1 is SGHVS and CDR2 is FQNEAQ. CDR3 region: CASSSRDSSGDYEQYF. The CDR3 DNA reads as TGTGCCAGCAGCTCCCGTGACTCTAGCGGGGACTACGAGCAGTACTTC.

This clonotype came up many times. The V and J genes are TRBV11-2 and TRBJ2-5; a weak D match, TRBD1 (5 bases). The CDR3 is 13 residues long. CDR1 and CDR2 from the germline V gene are SGHAT and FQNNGV. The V end lost 5 bases, the J end lost 0 bases, and 7 bases lay between the germline ends. The CDR3 nucleotides read TGTGCCAGCAGCCCAGGGAACCAAGAGACCCAGTACTTC. Encoded protein: CASSPGNQETQYF.